In its sample, the clone carrying this T cell receptor beta chain was seen many times. CDR3 length equals 13 residues. In germline, CDR1 is MNHNS, CDR2 SASEGT. V was pared by 6 bases and J by 7 bases, with 9 bases of the junction left unmatched. Regions amplified from RNA transcripts were the TCR beta CDR3 regions. A first-round RT-PCR of the TCR CDR3 used the HTBI primer set. In TCRdb, the multiplex PCR reads were re-called with MiXCR into one record per CDR3 protein. Of fewer than 550,000 distinct CDR3 sequences in the sample, roughly 24% are singletons; the top ten hold about 11%. This entry is derived from a study of T cells in Graves' hyperthyroidism and ophthalmopathy.

The sequence came from a woman younger than 45 with Graves' ophthalmopathy. Sequencing was performed on blood. The gene calls are TRBV6-1 and TRBJ2-7; 7 nucleotides align to TRBD2. CDR3 in amino acids: CASSTGGSQEQYF. CDR3 coding DNA: TGTGCCAGCAGCACGGGGGGATCGCAAGAGCAGTACTTC.